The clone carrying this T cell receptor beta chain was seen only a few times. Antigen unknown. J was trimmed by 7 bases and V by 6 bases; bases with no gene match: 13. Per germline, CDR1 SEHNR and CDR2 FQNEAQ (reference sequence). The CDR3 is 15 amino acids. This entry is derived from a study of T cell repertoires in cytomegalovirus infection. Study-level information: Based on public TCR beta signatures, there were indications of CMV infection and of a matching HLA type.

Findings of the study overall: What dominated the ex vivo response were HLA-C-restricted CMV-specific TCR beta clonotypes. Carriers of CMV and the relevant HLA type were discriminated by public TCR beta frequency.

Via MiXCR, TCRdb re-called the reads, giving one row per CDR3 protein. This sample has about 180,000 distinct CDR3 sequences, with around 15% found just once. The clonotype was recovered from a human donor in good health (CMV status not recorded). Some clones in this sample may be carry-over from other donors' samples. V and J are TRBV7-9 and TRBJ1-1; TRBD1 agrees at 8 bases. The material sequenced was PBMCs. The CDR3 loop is CASSFTGGSGDEAFF. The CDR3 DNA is TGTGCCAGCAGTTTTACAGGGGGTTCAGGGGATGAAGCTTTCTTT.